What follows are 24 T cell receptor beta chains derived from one specimen sequenced in a study of T cell responses to AZD1222 COVID-19 vaccine. Assay: immunoSEQ multiplex PCR; the TCRdb copy retains only in-frame clones and omits some. Of roughly 100,000 clones in the sample, roughly 88% are singletons; the top ten hold 2.5% to 3%. The sequenced sample was peripheral blood, obtained on day 0 of AZD1222 vaccination. Receptors were obtained from an adult in good health.

Points on this clone: The identical CDR3 is also encoded by other nucleotide sequences in the sample. The chain combines TRBV7-3 with TRBJ2-1, with D unresolved. Trimming cost V 3 bases and J 2 bases, with 5 bases left between them. The CDR3 covers 13 residues. Germline CDR1 is SGHTA and CDR2 is FQGTGA. CDR3 sequence (DNA): TGTGCCAGCAGCTTGGCGGCCTACAATGAGCAGTTCTTC. Protein product: CASSLAAYNEQFF.

The chain couples TRBV6-5 to TRBJ1-2; 10 bases map to TRBD1. The CDR3 is 14 amino acids. CDR1 is MNHEY, CDR2 SVGAGI, per germline. Trimming removed 2 bases from V and 7 bases from J; junction bases left unmatched: 4. The CDR3 DNA reads TGTGCCAGCAGTTACGGGACAGGGGAGAGTGGCTACACCTTC. This translates into CASSYGTGESGYTF.

V gene TRBV19 combines with J gene TRBJ1-3; D not resolved. From germline, CDR1 is LNHDA and CDR2 SQIVND (reference sequence). V shed 5 bases and J shed 7 bases, with 12 bases lying between them. The CDR3 runs to 13 residues. The CDR3 protein is CASSYDLENTIYF. For the CDR3, the DNA is TGTGCCAGTAGTTATGATCTCGAGAACACCATATATTTT.

The chain couples TRBV7-2 to TRBJ1-4; 7 bases agree with TRBD1. Germline assignment: CDR1 SGHTA and CDR2 FQGNSA. The CDR3 is made up of 14 amino acids. The junction had 6 bases not matched to a gene; V was cut back by 4 bases and J by 7 bases. In DNA form, the CDR3 reads TGTGCCAGCAGCTCAGGGGGGGTGGGTGAAAAACTGTTTTTT. It yields the protein CASSSGGVGEKLFF.

The CDR3 is CASSQERGGEETQYF. Written as DNA, the CDR3 is TGCGCCAGCAGCCAAGAAAGAGGGGGAGAAGAGACCCAGTACTTC. The rearrangement uses TRBV4-1 and TRBJ2-5; a weak D match, TRBD1 (6 bases). The CDR3 loop spans 15 amino acids. V was trimmed by 0 bases and J by 3 bases, leaving 11 bases between them. Germline V gives CDR1 MGHRA, CDR2 YSYEKL.

This chain connects TRBV3-1 (or the pseudogene TRBV3-2) to TRBJ2-1, with D unresolved. Germline CDR1 is LGHDT and CDR2 is YNNKEL (reference sequence). V lost 1 base and J 9 bases, leaving 10 bases between the germline ends. The length of the CDR3 is 13 residues. For the CDR3, the DNA is TGTGCCAGCAGCCAAGGCTCAACTACTGAGCAGTTCTTC. It is translated as CASSQGSTTEQFF.

The V call is TRBV28, the J call TRBJ2-5; D tentatively reads TRBD1 or TRBD2 (5 bases each). This CDR3 comprises 14 residues. Germline CDR1 MDHEN, CDR2 SYDVKM. V was clipped by 6 bases and J by 4 bases, with 15 bases between them. The CDR3 coding sequence is TGTGCCAGCAGCCTGACACCGGGGACAGAGACCCAGTACTTC. Its translation is CASSLTPGTETQYF.

The rearrangement joins TRBV6-5 to TRBJ1-5; unclear D gene. Trimming shortened V by 5 bases and J by 2 bases, and 7 bases separated the two germline ends. This CDR3 is built from 13 residues. CDR1 and CDR2 (germline): MNHEY, SVGAGI. CDR3 DNA sequence: TGTGCCAGCAGTCCCGGGGGCAATCAGCCCCAGCATTTT. Translated: CASSPGGNQPQHF.

J is TRBJ1-2 and V is TRBV5-4; the D is unclear. From germline, CDR1 is SGHNT and CDR2 YYREEE (reference sequence). Between the trimmed V and J ends, which lost 2 bases and 2 bases, there was a span of 16 bases. This CDR3 has 16 amino acids. This CDR3 reads CASSLDLTSPNYGYTF. In nucleotides, the CDR3 is TGTGCCAGCAGCTTAGACCTAACTTCACCCAACTATGGCTACACCTTC.

This chain uses TRBV6-5 with TRBJ2-4, with D unclear. The CDR3 runs 14 residues. V lost 4 bases, J lost 9 bases, and 16 bases lay in between. In germline, CDR1 is MNHEY, CDR2 SVGAGI. DNA of the CDR3: TGTGCCAGCAGTTCCGTGTTTAGTCTGAGCATTCAGTACTTC. It yields the protein CASSSVFSLSIQYF.

This clone was seen only a few times. The chain combines TRBV7-9 with TRBJ2-3; TRBD1 aligns across 9 bases. Germline CDR1 reads SEHNR; CDR2 reads FQNEAQ (reference sequence). CDR3 length: 15 amino acids. J gave up 1 base and V 4 bases, and 3 bases lay outside the gene matches. CDR3 loop: CASSSGTGRTDTQYF. The CDR3 DNA follows: TGTGCCAGCAGCTCCGGGACAGGGCGCACAGATACGCAGTATTTT.

Only a few counts were recorded for this clone. The chain recombines TRBV6-2 or TRBV6-3 with TRBJ1-1; D gene ambiguous. Trimming took 4 bases from V and 5 from J, leaving 14 bases between them. This CDR3 is built from 14 residues. Per the germline V gene, CDR1 is MNHEY and CDR2 is SVGEGT. The CDR3 region has the DNA TGTGCCAGCAGTTGGTCGTTAGAGGGAACTGAAGCTTTCTTT. Translating it yields CASSWSLEGTEAFF.

This chain joins TRBV3-1 (or the pseudogene TRBV3-2) and TRBJ1-3; 10 positions match TRBD1. The V and J ends lost 4 bases and 3 bases, in that order; junction bases with no gene match: 3. CDR3 length: 15 residues. The germline CDR1 and CDR2 sequences are LGHDT and YNNKEL (reference sequence). CDR3 loop: CASSPRDRGGNTIYF. In DNA, the CDR3 is TGTGCCAGCAGCCCCCGGGACAGGGGTGGAAACACCATATATTTT.

There are a few counts of this clone. J is TRBJ1-1 and V is TRBV15; no clear D gene. CDR3 length equals 14 residues. Germline V gene sequence: CDR1 LNHNV, CDR2 YYDKDF (reference sequence). V dropped 0 bases and J dropped 1 base, with 6 bases sitting between them. The CDR3, as DNA: TGTGCCACCAGCAGAGATTGGAGGAACACTGAAGCTTTCTTT. Translated, it gives CATSRDWRNTEAFF.

The chain carries TRBV12-3 or TRBV12-4 and TRBJ2-3, with D unclear. V was pared by 2 bases and J by 0 bases, with 3 bases between. CDR3 length: 13 residues. The CDR3 DNA is TGTGCCAGCAGTTTAAGGAGCACAGATACGCAGTATTTT. Protein: CASSLRSTDTQYF.

This chain joins TRBV6-5 and TRBJ1-3; 8 bases are a match to TRBD1. Trimming cost V 8 bases and J 3 bases; bases outside gene matches: 3. CDR1 is MNHEY and CDR2 is SVGAGI in the germline V gene. The CDR3 spans 13 residues. The CDR3 coding sequence is TGTGCCAGCTTAGACAGGGGTGGAAACACCATATATTTT. Translated, it gives CASLDRGGNTIYF.

DNA for the CDR3: TGTGCCAGCAGTTTGACAGGCCGCTATGGCTACACCTTC. Amino acid sequence: CASSLTGRYGYTF. The rearrangement joins TRBV28 to TRBJ1-2; a weak D match, TRBD1 (6 bases). This CDR3 contains 13 residues. The germline CDR1 and CDR2 sequences are MDHEN and SYDVKM. V shed 3 bases and J shed 4 bases, with 9 bases lying between them.

The gene calls are TRBV2 and TRBJ2-1; 8 bases align to TRBD2. CDR3 length: 15 residues. Trimming removed 7 bases from V and 4 bases from J; junction bases left unmatched: 9. The germline V gene has CDR1 SNHLY and CDR2 FYNNEI. CDR3 region: CASNQPSGSYNEQFF. The CDR3 DNA reads TGTGCCAGCAACCAGCCTAGCGGGTCTTACAATGAGCAGTTCTTC.

The chain recombines TRBV7-9 with TRBJ1-5; D perhaps matches TRBD1 (5 bases). The V gene's germline CDR1 is SEHNR and CDR2 FQNEAQ (reference sequence). The V end was cut by 1 base, the J end by 5 bases, with 6 bases between. This CDR3 spans 13 amino acids. CDR3 sequence: CASSLGGYQPQHF. The CDR3 DNA reads as TGTGCCAGCAGCTTAGGGGGCTATCAGCCCCAGCATTTT.

This chain joins TRBV7-9 and TRBJ2-2; 10 positions match TRBD2. J gave up 4 bases and V 7 bases, and 9 bases lay outside the gene matches. In germline, CDR1 is SEHNR, CDR2 FQNEAQ (reference sequence). The CDR3 contains 16 residues. The CDR3 DNA follows: TGTGCCAGCATCTCGGGGGCTAGCGGGAGCACCGGGGAGCTGTTTTTT. Its protein is CASISGASGSTGELFF.

The V and J genes are TRBV18 and TRBJ2-1; 8 positions match TRBD2. CDR3 size: 18 residues. Germline-derived CDR1 and CDR2 are KGHSH and LQKENI. V trimming: 2 bases; J trimming: 5 bases; junction bases outside the gene matches: 14. In DNA form, the CDR3 reads TGTGCCAGCTCACCATGGGTGTCTAGCGGGCCGGGAAACAATGAGCAGTTCTTC. It encodes CASSPWVSSGPGNNEQFF.

The chain couples TRBV19 to TRBJ2-5; 9 positions agree with TRBD1. Germline lookup yields CDR1 LNHDA and CDR2 SQIVND (reference sequence). This CDR3 is built from 13 residues. With 7 bases clipped from V and 5 bases from J, the junction kept 5 bases outside the gene matches. CDR3 sequence: CASTRQGEETQYF. In DNA form, the CDR3 reads TGTGCCAGTACTAGACAGGGGGAGGAGACCCAGTACTTC. Full variable domain (missing parts from reference TRBV19 and TRBJ2-5): DGGITQSPKYLFRKEGQNVTLSCEQNLNHDAMYWYRQDPGQGLRLIYYSQIVNDFQKGDIAEGYSVSREKKESFPLTVTSAQKNPTAFYLCASTRQGEETQYFGPGTRLLVL.

The chain links TRBV5-6 to TRBJ2-4, with a possible D match to TRBD1 (6 bases). Germline loops: CDR1 SGHDT, CDR2 YYEEEE. This CDR3 comprises 17 residues. V lost 4 bases to trimming and J lost 2 bases, with 19 bases between them. The CDR3 DNA follows: TGTGCCAGCAGCCCCCTACGAACTCAGGGGACCAAAAACATTCAGTACTTC. Amino acid sequence: CASSPLRTQGTKNIQYF. Supplemented by reference TRBV5-6 and TRBJ2-4, the full variable domain reads DAGVTQSPTHLIKTRGQQVTLRCSPKSGHDTVSWYQQALGQGPQFIFQYYEEEERQRGNFPDRFSGHQFPNYSSELNVNALLLGDSALYLCASSPLRTQGTKNIQYFGAGTRLSVL.

The chain combines TRBV28 with TRBJ1-6, with 8 bases lining up with TRBD1. The CDR3 is made up of 16 amino acids. Germline V gene lookup returns CDR1 MDHEN and CDR2 SYDVKM. V lost 6 bases and J lost 3; bases outside the gene matches: 7. In DNA, the CDR3 is TGTGCCAGCAGCCAGACAGGGGCTAGCTATAATTCACCCCTCCACTTT. Translating gives CASSQTGASYNSPLHF.